What follows describes a single TCR beta chain. Only one count was recorded for this clone. This clone's antigen is unknown. Base qualities are missing; no much larger clone stands one base away. The cohort comprised fewer than 700 healthy bone marrow donors. At the time of sampling, every cohort member was nominally healthy, though immune exposures that went unrecorded were likely present. The donor tested CMV seronegative and was one of the 352 seronegative cohort members. Every donor gave a peripheral blood sample, and the peripheral blood mononuclear cells from that sample were used for TCR beta sequencing. Genomic DNA extraction from the blood cell samples was performed with the Qiagen DNeasy Blood Extraction Kit. This specimen comes from a study of cytomegalovirus exposure and HLA in healthy donors (dated by TCRdb to 2016 to 2017). Broadly, across the study: According to an earlier analysis of a few hundred of the donors, about 179 million T cells yielded roughly 110 million unique TCR beta sequences and approximately 300 Gb of sequence data. The study aimed to test whether cataloging public T cell receptors could reveal signatures of past pathogen exposure. Rather than using new phenotypic data, the later analysis identified candidate immune exposures from TCR beta sequences and from how often those sequences occurred across donors. In an earlier analysis of a few hundred of the donors, high-throughput TCR beta sequencing was used to judge whether each TCR beta V gene segment behaved as functional or pseudogenic. All discovery cohort repertoires had been generated using a single sequencing platform. The study profiled the T cell repertoires of fewer than 850 subjects by immunosequencing and related them to cytomegalovirus serostatus. Alongside the repertoire data, information on donor age, sex, ethnicity and CMV serostatus was compiled. An early release that covered 500 to 800 HLA-typed donors contained 250 to 350 gigabases of sequencing data and tens of millions of unique TCR sequences. Of the 300 to 450 genotyped donors, 75% to 85% were placed in the genetic ancestry cluster associated with self-reported Caucasian donors. High-throughput TCR immunosequencing, statistical association of individual TCRs with disease status, and machine learning were combined to predict cytomegalovirus infection status. Along with the roughly 610-subject first cohort, a separate validation cohort of some 130 different subjects was used. The number of typed donors differed by locus: about 620-640 for A, B, C, DRB1 and DQB1; 500 to 550 for DQA1; fewer than 610 for DPA1; and around 450 for DPB1. In a later genetic analysis, genome-wide SNP genotypes for about 60% of the 666 donors were used, and that subset was treated as a discovery cohort. Because of strong linkage in the cohort, four or five DR-DQ haplotypes were treated as single units for association and clustering. On average, approximately 250,000 unique TCR beta nucleotide sequences were sequenced per donor among about 400 genotyped donors of the cohort, with 15% to 20% of those sequences being non-productive. HLA typing covered class I and class II loci at four-digit resolution. A later analysis re-analyzed previously published TCR beta repertoires from about 730 donors and added high-resolution HLA genotyping to study TCR occurrence patterns. Broader findings and caveats from the paper: The cohort was sequenced for TCR beta chains only, and without alpha or paired-chain data the features that could be detected were limited. In a later analysis, TCR association rates were found to vary across HLA loci, with the most associated TCRs seen for DRB1 alleles and the fewest for HLA-C alleles. A later analysis found that most CMV-associated TCR beta chains appeared HLA-restricted, with HLA associations seemingly driven largely by CMV exposure. A further reported finding was that TCR beta sequences accurately predicted the HLA-A and HLA-B alleles for most subjects in the first cohort. Immune exposure information for the cohort was limited to CMV serostatus. The sequencing pipeline was judged likely to have produced a cluster of highly shared sequence variants as a technical artifact. An association between a missense DCLRE1C variant and V-gene and J-gene trimming of TCR beta chains was found in a later genetic analysis and replicated in an independent cohort. Linkage disequilibrium might explain the correlated functional status among segregating V segments, but an unknown experimental factor could not be excluded. Because HLA typing was unavailable for some donors at each locus, only the typed subset was used in association tests. In an earlier analysis of about 540 of the donors, most TCR beta V segments were observed in productive rearrangements about 87% or about 30% of the time, broadly matching IMGT annotations. At a false discovery rate of 0.05, a later analysis linked under 20,000 TCR beta sequences to specific HLA alleles. Three of the identified cytomegalovirus-associated TCR beta chains were confirmed in vitro to be specific for cytomegalovirus antigens. Roughly uniform sequencing depth across donors was assumed in presence/absence analyses, although this assumption may not hold. Assigning TCR associations to individual alleles was difficult when HLA alleles, especially DR and DQ, strongly co-occurred. According to a later genetic analysis, donors in an Asian-associated ancestry cluster had fewer N-insertions in productive TCRs than the roughly 700-donor mean. The 87-base-pair reads could not distinguish some IMGT-functional V segments, including TRBV6-2 and TRBV6-3, so those segments were excluded. The classifier was reported to diagnose cytomegalovirus status with high specificity and sensitivity in both the original and validation cohorts. According to a later analysis, parvovirus B19, influenza, CMV and Epstein-Barr virus appeared linked to several top co-occurrence clusters. Because counts were too low, seventeen rarely observed V segments, including chromosome 9 orphons, were excluded from the earlier analysis of 500 to 700 of the donors. In a later analysis, HLA-associated TCR beta chains were found to be more clonally expanded and to have lower generation probabilities than equally common non-associated chains. A total of 150 or so TCR beta chains were listed by the study as associated with cytomegalovirus. It was suggested by the authors that the approach could potentially be generalized to other disease states and immunological phenotypes. Most TCR sequences were seen in very few donors, while some public TCRs were found in many individuals.

From a lookup of the germline V gene (reference sequence), CDR1 and CDR2 are LNHDA and SQIVND. Relative to germline, V is missing 4 bases and J is missing 5 bases, with 9 bases of the junction outside any gene match. Taken from cysteine to phenylalanine, the CDR3 has 15 residues. Just the 45-base CDR3 DNA is kept, in frame starting at base 1. The library was prepared using the immunoSEQ multiplex PCR assay. For the multiplex PCR, a mixture combining 60 forward primers for TCR Vbeta segments and 13 reverse primers for TCR Jbeta segments was used. The CDR3 region of rearranged TCR beta genes was amplified from genomic DNA with a multiplex PCR assay. The amplified TCR beta libraries were sequenced on the Illumina HiSeq System as 87-base-pair reads. The paper's processing steps were these. In a later analysis, roughly 80 million unique TCR beta chains were counted across the 500 to 850 repertoires, and roughly 11 million of these chains were shared by at least two donors. A nearest-neighbor algorithm error-corrected the raw reads and collapsed the reads into unique sequences, merging closely related sequences to remove PCR and sequencing errors. V, D and J gene segments were assigned by aligning CDR3 sequences to IMGT reference sequences. Each retained sequence needed at least a six-nucleotide match to both a V gene segment and a J gene segment. Rearrangements were classified as productive when the CDR3 lacked stop codons and remained in frame with V and J, and all other rearrangements were classified as non-productive. Following IMGT convention, CDR3 was defined as the stretch from the second conserved V-encoded cysteine to the conserved J-encoded phenylalanine. In an earlier analysis of more than 550 of the donors, sequences lacking an unambiguous match to a single V gene segment were excluded. An earlier analysis of several hundred of the donors classified V segments as functional when productive rearrangements were above 56.7% and as segregating when the standard deviation between donors was above 5%. A statistical classification framework was developed to diagnose cytomegalovirus status using the catalog of TCR beta chain sequences. In a later analysis, V and J genes were assigned by comparing TCR nucleotide sequences against IMGT/GENE-DB human TR gene sequences. A later analysis assigned CDR3 sequences and most-parsimonious VDJ recombination scenarios with the TCRdist pipeline. A later analysis defined each TCR beta chain by its CDR3 amino acid sequence plus V-gene family, and excluded reads lacking a unique V-gene family. In a later analysis, nearly 600 highly shared, low-generation-probability nucleotide sequences were removed to address suspected cross-contamination and a sequencing artifact. In a later analysis, a clonal expansion index for each public chain was calculated from normalized within-repertoire ranks of inferred template counts. In a later analysis, generation probabilities were computed with a VDJ recombination model fitted to out-of-frame rearrangements, and the resulting probabilities were checked against IGoR. Hypergeometric tests were used in a later analysis to score TCR-TCR, TCR-HLA and TCR-CMV co-occurrence, with a repertoire-size bias correction applied to the TCR pairs. False discovery rates were estimated in a later analysis by permuting HLA or CMV assignments 20 times. In a later analysis, co-occurring TCRs were grouped using DBSCAN, and TCRdist sequence similarity was added for clustering within HLA-allele-positive subsets. Repertoires with fewer than 30,000 or more than 120,000 public chains, plus five repertoires with anomalous nucleotide sharing, were excluded from co-occurrence clustering. TCRdb obtained this table from immuneACCESS and retained in-frame rearrangements with V and J assigned. These tables miss some clones; where compared with another copy, unresolved V genes account for less than half of the shortfall, and the remainder is unexplained. The V and J calls and clone size come from that table; D and trimming were worked out from the DNA. This sample gives 120,000 to 150,000 clones in total; roughly four fifths of them show up just once. 4.9% of the sample goes to the ten largest clones.

This sequence originates from a woman in her forties or fifties in good health and CMV-seronegative. The V and J segments used are TRBV19 and TRBJ2-5; TRBD2 fits 8 bases in the junction. Sequencing used PBMCs. The nucleotide sequence is TGTGCCAGTAGTACAAGCGGGAGCCACGGGGAGACCCAGTACTTC. It translates as CASSTSGSHGETQYF.